The 26 T cell receptor beta chains given below trace back to one sample, sequenced in a study of control samples from healthy donors and cancer patients (dated by TCRdb to 2020 to 2021). The library relied on the immunoSEQ multiplex PCR assay. TCRdb's version of the immuneACCESS table is confined to in-frame rearrangements and falls short of the full clone set. An unresolved V gene accounts for under half of the shortfall where checked; the remainder is of unknown origin. The sample table lists under 200,000 clones, about 91% of them with a count of one. The top ten hold 4.5% to 6% of the sample. The sample taken for sequencing was blood. Receptors originate from a woman in her 30s in good health.

The chain links TRBV7-2 to TRBJ2-1, with a tentative D call TRBD2 (6 bases). Per germline, CDR1 SGHTA and CDR2 FQGNSA. This CDR3 spans 15 amino acids. Trimming removed 5 bases from V and 0 bases from J, with 11 bases in between. The CDR3 region is CASSRGVSSYNEQFF. CDR3 coding DNA: TGTGCCAGCAGCCGCGGGGTAAGCTCCTACAATGAGCAGTTCTTC.

The chain carries TRBV29-1 and TRBJ2-5; D tentatively reads TRBD1 or TRBD2 (5 bases each). Deletions cut 6 bases from V and 4 bases from J, with 12 bases between. Germline CDR1 reads SQVTM; CDR2 reads ANQGSEA. This CDR3 is 12 amino acids long. The CDR3 here is CSVGRMGETQYF. The CDR3 nucleotides are TGCAGCGTGGGACGGATGGGAGAGACCCAGTACTTC.

This clone was observed a few times. The V call is TRBV7-9, the J call TRBJ1-5; D unclear. Germline V gene sequence: CDR1 SEHNR, CDR2 FQNEAQ (reference sequence). Trimming took 4 bases from V and 9 from J, leaving 13 bases between them. This CDR3 is 13 amino acids long. Here the CDR3 DNA reads TGTGCCAGCAGCTACGACGGCAAAGGGCCCCAGCATTTT. It encodes CASSYDGKGPQHF.

The rearrangement uses TRBV7-2 and TRBJ1-2, with TRBD1 as a possible D gene (5 bases). Germline CDR1 SGHTA, CDR2 FQGNSA. The CDR3 has 14 residues. V lost 6 bases and J lost 1, with 12 bases in between. The DNA of the CDR3 is TGTGCCAGCAGGAACACAGGAAGTAACTATGGCTACACCTTC. It is translated as CASRNTGSNYGYTF.

The chain joins TRBV2 to TRBJ2-1; D gene ambiguous. Between the trimmed V and J ends, which lost 4 bases and 8 bases, there was a span of 9 bases. The CDR3 contains 12 residues. Germline values: CDR1 SNHLY, CDR2 FYNNEI. This CDR3 is CASSGIQDEQFF. CDR3 nucleotides: TGTGCCAGCAGTGGGATTCAGGATGAGCAGTTCTTC.

CDR3 amino acids: CASRGSDRVQTQYF. The CDR3 nucleotides read TGTGCCAGCCGGGGGAGCGACAGGGTCCAGACCCAGTACTTC. The chain uses TRBV2 and TRBJ2-5, with D perhaps matching TRBD1 (7 bases). Germline values: CDR1 SNHLY, CDR2 FYNNEI. V shed 8 bases and J shed 6 bases, with 19 bases lying between them. The CDR3 sequence is 14 residues long.

The genes are TRBV5-6 and TRBJ2-3; TRBD1 matches 7 bases. The trim removed 3 bases at V and 5 bases at J, leaving 6 bases unmatched. CDR3 size: 14 residues. Germline assignment: CDR1 SGHDT and CDR2 YYEEEE. CDR3 loop: CASSYGQAGDTQYF. The CDR3 nucleotides are TGTGCCAGCAGCTACGGACAGGCGGGAGATACGCAGTATTTT. The full variable domain, its missing parts supplied by reference TRBV5-6 and TRBJ2-3, is DAGVTQSPTHLIKTRGQQVTLRCSPKSGHDTVSWYQQALGQGPQFIFQYYEEEERQRGNFPDRFSGHQFPNYSSELNVNALLLGDSALYLCASSYGQAGDTQYFGPGTRLTVL.

The chain couples TRBV19 to TRBJ1-5; the match to TRBD1 covers 11 bases. V dropped 4 bases and J dropped 6; count of bases not matched to a gene: 8. This CDR3 region has 16 residues. Germline CDR1 LNHDA, CDR2 SQIVND (reference sequence). CDR3 sequence: CASSSTDRGQRQPQHF. DNA for the CDR3: TGTGCCAGTAGTAGTACGGACAGGGGGCAACGTCAGCCCCAGCATTTT. The entire variable domain, with the rest obtained from reference TRBV19 and TRBJ1-5, is as follows: DGGITQSPKYLFRKEGQNVTLSCEQNLNHDAMYWYRQDPGQGLRLIYYSQIVNDFQKGDIAEGYSVSREKKESFPLTVTSAQKNPTAFYLCASSSTDRGQRQPQHFGDGTRLSIL.

This clone has a handful of counts. The V gene is TRBV6-1, the J gene TRBJ2-5; D not resolved. This CDR3 has 16 residues. Trimming pared 0 bases from V and 5 bases from J, leaving 16 bases between. Germline values: CDR1 MNHNS, CDR2 SASEGT. The chain's CDR3 is CASSEAPPKGFETQYF. The CDR3 DNA is TGTGCCAGCAGTGAAGCCCCCCCAAAGGGTTTCGAGACCCAGTACTTC.

The J gene is TRBJ2-6, the V gene TRBV6-5, with D possibly being TRBD1 (5 bases). The CDR3 spans 16 residues. V shed 4 bases and J shed 1 base, with 11 bases lying between them. Germline lookup yields CDR1 MNHEY and CDR2 SVGAGI. The CDR3 reads CASSFNQGSGANVLTF. Written as DNA, the CDR3 is TGTGCCAGCAGTTTTAATCAGGGATCTGGGGCCAACGTCCTGACTTTC.

This chain links TRBV28 with TRBJ2-1, with TRBD1 matching 8 bases. The V gene's germline CDR1 is MDHEN and CDR2 SYDVKM. The J segment lost 5 bases and the V segment lost 5 bases, leaving 8 bases of the junction unmatched. The CDR3 is made up of 15 amino acids. The CDR3 region is CASSKAGQGNNEQFF. In nucleotides, the CDR3 is TGTGCCAGCAGTAAGGCCGGACAGGGAAACAATGAGCAGTTCTTC. Using reference TRBV28 and TRBJ2-1 for the parts outside the CDR3, the full variable domain is DVKVTQSSRYLVKRTGEKVFLECVQDMDHENMFWYRQDPGLGLRLIYFSYDVKMKEKGDIPEGYSVSREKKERFSLILESASTNQTSMYLCASSKAGQGNNEQFFGPGTRLTVL.

The chain recombines TRBV6-2 or TRBV6-3 with TRBJ2-1; D is ambiguous. V dropped 5 bases and J dropped 0 bases, with 8 bases sitting between them. The CDR3 is made up of 14 amino acids. Germline CDR1 and CDR2: MNHEY and SVGEGT. The CDR3 DNA reads TGTGCCAGCAGTCGCGCCCTCTCCTACAATGAGCAGTTCTTC. It encodes CASSRALSYNEQFF.

This sequence joins TRBV4-1 and TRBJ1-4, with a tentative D call TRBD1 (5 bases). The ends were cut back, 5 bases at V and 5 bases at J, with 15 bases in the middle. The germline gives CDR1 MGHRA, CDR2 YSYEKL. The CDR3 is 15 residues long. The CDR3 here is CASSTRDGRNEKLFF. The DNA of the CDR3 is TGCGCCAGCAGCACTCGGGACGGTCGAAATGAAAAACTGTTTTTT.

The rearrangement links TRBV18 to TRBJ2-7, with D possibly TRBD1 on 6 matching bases. Germline V gene lookup returns CDR1 KGHSH and CDR2 LQKENI. V was clipped by 4 bases and J by 3 bases, with 19 bases between them. CDR3 size: 16 residues. In DNA, the CDR3 is TGTGCCAGCTCACTCCAACCGACAGGAATTTACTACGAGCAGTACTTC. Its protein product is CASSLQPTGIYYEQYF.

V gene TRBV5-1 combines with J gene TRBJ2-1; the D gene is possibly TRBD1 (6 bases). In germline, CDR1 is SGHRS, CDR2 YFSETQ. This CDR3 is built from 15 residues. V was pared by 0 bases and J by 4 bases, with 11 bases between. This CDR3 reads CASSLGWGPYNEQFF. The CDR3 coding sequence is TGCGCCAGCAGCTTGGGGTGGGGGCCGTACAATGAGCAGTTCTTC. Variable domain in full (rest from reference TRBV5-1 and TRBJ2-1): KAGVTQTPRYLIKTRGQQVTLSCSPISGHRSVSWYQQTPGQGLQFLFEYFSETQRNKGNFPGRFSGRQFSNSRSEMNVSTLELGDSALYLCASSLGWGPYNEQFFGPGTRLTVL.

The J gene is TRBJ2-4, the V gene TRBV3-1 (or the pseudogene TRBV3-2), with no clear D. Germline lookup yields CDR1 LGHDT and CDR2 YNNKEL (reference sequence). This CDR3 comprises 14 residues. V was shortened by 2 bases and J by 1 base, with 6 bases between the two germline ends. The CDR3 spells CASSQFLAKNIQYF. CDR3 nucleotides: TGTGCCAGCAGCCAATTTCTGGCCAAAAACATTCAGTACTTC.

V and J are TRBV3-1 (or the pseudogene TRBV3-2) and TRBJ2-3; 10 bases line up with TRBD2. There are 16 residues in the CDR3. Germline CDR1 is LGHDT and CDR2 is YNNKEL (reference sequence). The junction had 8 bases not matched to a gene; V was cut back by 5 bases and J by 3 bases. CDR3 sequence reads: CASSSKRGGLTDTQYF. The CDR3 bases are TGTGCCAGCAGCTCGAAGCGGGGGGGCTTGACAGATACGCAGTATTTT.

Remarks on this clone: An end of the junction does not agree with germline; a read error may underlie this. The rearrangement links TRBV7-7 to TRBJ2-2; a weak D match, TRBD2 (6 bases). In germline, CDR1 is SSHAT, CDR2 FNYEAQ (reference sequence). The CDR3 covers 14 residues. CDR3 residues: CASSPGGTTGELFF. CDR3 sequence (DNA): TGTGCTAGCAGCCCAGGAGGGACGACCGGGGAGCTGTTTTTT.

The chain joins TRBV5-6 to TRBJ2-7, with no clear D. CDR1 is SGHDT, CDR2 YYEEEE, per germline. V lost 2 bases, J lost 3 bases, and 9 bases lay in between. CDR3 length: 13 amino acids. The CDR3, as DNA: TGTGCCAGCAGCTTACTAAAGGGCTACGAGCAGTACTTC. This translates into CASSLLKGYEQYF.

The CDR3 DNA is TGTGCCGAGCGGGGCCATCCCACGGCCGGGGAGCTGTTTTTT. Translating gives CAERGHPTAGELFF. This chain joins TRBV6-5 and TRBJ2-2, with 7 nucleotides matching TRBD2. Germline V gene data show CDR1 as MNHEY and CDR2 as SVGAGI. The V segment lost 11 bases and the J segment 6 bases; nucleotides outside the gene matches: 12. This CDR3 comprises 14 residues.

This sequence joins TRBV5-4 and TRBJ2-5; perhaps TRBD2 as D (6 bases). Trimming took off 4 bases at V and 3 bases at J, with 13 bases between the two ends. CDR1 SGHNT and CDR2 YYREEE come from the germline V gene (reference sequence). The CDR3 sequence is 14 residues long. The CDR3 here is CASSKGTLKETQYF. The CDR3 DNA is TGTGCCAGCAGCAAAGGGACTCTGAAAGAGACCCAGTACTTC.

The V and J genes are TRBV29-1 and TRBJ2-1, with 11 positions matching TRBD2. This CDR3 has 15 residues. V lost 7 bases, J lost 2 bases, and 7 bases stayed unmatched. The V gene's germline CDR1 is SQVTM and CDR2 ANQGSEA. CDR3 bases: TGCAGCGCTTGGGGACTAGCGGCAACCTACAATGAGCAGTTCTTC. Amino acids: CSAWGLAATYNEQFF.

The table lists this clone with a count of one. The chain links TRBV19 to TRBJ2-1; 11 positions agree with TRBD1. CDR1 and CDR2 (germline): LNHDA, SQIVND (reference sequence). Trimming cost V 5 bases and J 6 bases; bases outside gene matches: 6. This CDR3 contains 15 residues. CDR3 in amino acids: CASSLRDRGTNEQFF. CDR3 coding DNA: TGTGCCAGTAGTCTCCGGGACAGGGGGACCAATGAGCAGTTCTTC.

This sequence joins TRBV6-4 and TRBJ1-1, with TRBD1 identical over 7 bases. This CDR3 has 12 residues. V shed 4 bases, J shed 4 bases, and the junction held 0 bases outside the gene matches. Germline V gene data show CDR1 as MRHNA and CDR2 as SNTAGT. The CDR3 loop is CASSAGGTEAFF. The CDR3 bases are TGTGCCAGCAGTGCAGGGGGCACTGAAGCTTTCTTT.

This clone occurred a few times. The chain joins TRBV4-2 to TRBJ2-3; 11 nucleotides agree with TRBD2. Germline trimming cut 0 bases from V and 4 bases from J; bases unmatched to any gene: 6. This CDR3 is built from 17 residues. Germline V gene data show CDR1 as LGHNA and CDR2 as YNFKEQ. Here the CDR3 DNA reads TGTGCCAGCAGCCAAGATACTAGCGGGAGAGGTGCAGATACGCAGTATTTT. This gives the protein CASSQDTSGRGADTQYF.

The chain is built from TRBV7-9 and TRBJ1-1; 10 bases are a match to TRBD1. The CDR3 covers 14 residues. The V gene end was trimmed by 3 bases and the J gene end by 3 bases; junction bases not matched to a gene: 1. Germline-derived CDR1 and CDR2 are SEHNR and FQNEAQ (reference sequence). CDR3: CASSLGTGDTEAFF. In nucleotides, the CDR3 is TGTGCCAGCAGCTTGGGGACAGGGGACACTGAAGCTTTCTTT. The full variable domain, in which reference TRBV7-9 and TRBJ1-1 provide the parts outside the CDR3, is DTGVSQNPRHKITKRGQNVTFRCDPISEHNRLYWYRQTLGQGPEFLTYFQNEAQLEKSRLLSDRFSAERPKGSFSTLEIQRTEQGDSAMYLCASSLGTGDTEAFFGQGTRLTVV.